This TCR beta chain was recovered during a study of OX40 agonist ivuxolimab in advanced cancers. This CDR3 spans 16 amino acids. V dropped 0 bases and J dropped 6 bases, with 18 bases sitting between them. Germline V lookup: CDR1 SGHAT, CDR2 FQNNGV. Generated by immunoSEQ multiplex PCR, the TCRdb table keeps only in-frame clones and is missing some. Of about 79,000 clones listed, about 85% were seen once; the top ten hold less than 4.5%. The source material was CD4+ or CD8+ T cells sorted from blood, sampled in a trial of the OX40 agonist ivuxolimab. The clonotype was recovered from an adult with an advanced solid tumor such as melanoma, head and neck, liver or kidney cancer. This sequence joins TRBV11-2 and TRBJ2-7; the D call may be TRBD1 or TRBD2 (6 bases each). The CDR3 is CASSLEGATSTGEQYF. The CDR3 coding sequence is TGTGCCAGCAGCTTAGAGGGGGCGACTAGTACAGGCGAGCAGTACTTC.